These 18 T cell receptor beta chains share one sample of origin, sequenced in a study of neoadjuvant anti-PD-1 for oral cavity cancer. The time point: after neoadjuvant nivolumab, at surgical resection. Repertoires were generated with immunoSEQ multiplex PCR, while TCRdb's copy carries only in-frame clones and drops some. The sample consists of 65,000 to 70,000 clones, roughly nine tenths of them appearing once. Material: PBMCs, obtained after nivolumab (anti-PD-1) treatment. The receptors stem from a person aged 35-79 years with oral cavity squamous cell carcinoma.

V gene TRBV19 combines with J gene TRBJ1-2; TRBD1 is a possible D gene (6 bases). CDR3 length equals 15 residues. V gave up 0 bases and J gave up 8 bases, with 16 bases separating them. Germline loops: CDR1 LNHDA, CDR2 SQIVND (reference sequence). CDR3 sequence: CASSIDPRGLGGYTF. The CDR3 DNA follows: TGTGCCAGTAGTATAGACCCCCGGGGGCTCGGGGGCTACACCTTC.

In this sample, this clone turned up a few times. The genes are TRBV7-9 and TRBJ2-7; perhaps TRBD1 as D (6 bases). CDR1 and CDR2 from the germline V gene are SEHNR and FQNEAQ (reference sequence). With 6 bases removed from V and 6 bases from J, the gap between germline ends came to 18 bases. CDR3 length equals 14 residues. DNA for the CDR3: TGTGCCAGCAGTTCGGAACTAACAGGGCTCGAGCAGTACTTC. Encoded protein: CASSSELTGLEQYF.

The chain combines TRBV5-6 with TRBJ1-2; D is possibly TRBD1 (6 bases). V was trimmed by 0 bases and J by 8 bases, leaving 20 bases between them. The germline V gene encodes CDR1 SGHDT and CDR2 YYEEEE. CDR3 size: 16 residues. The CDR3 DNA reads TGTGCCAGCAGCTTGGTTACAGGGCGCTCAGGGGAAGGCTACACCTTC. Residues: CASSLVTGRSGEGYTF.

The rearrangement uses TRBV5-6 and TRBJ2-5; D possibly corresponds to TRBD2 (5 bases). This CDR3 has 14 amino acids. The V end lost 0 bases, the J end lost 2 bases, and 8 bases lay between the germline ends. The germline V gene has CDR1 SGHDT and CDR2 YYEEEE. The CDR3 DNA sequence: TGTGCCAGCAGCTTGGCCTGGAGGCAAGAGACCCAGTACTTC. Its protein is CASSLAWRQETQYF.

CDR3 loop: CASSPLEGGNQPQHF. CDR3 nucleotide sequence: TGTGCCAGCAGTCCCCTAGAGGGTGGCAATCAGCCCCAGCATTTT. This rearrangement joins TRBV7-9 to TRBJ1-5; the D is unclear. V lost 6 bases and J 2 bases, leaving 14 bases between the germline ends. This CDR3 contains 15 residues. The germline CDR1 and CDR2 sequences are SEHNR and FQNEAQ (reference sequence).

The V call is TRBV2, the J call TRBJ2-5; weak D call: TRBD2 (5 bases). Germline V gives CDR1 SNHLY, CDR2 FYNNEI. The CDR3 contains 12 residues. The V gene lost 8 bases and the J gene lost 5 bases, with 12 bases spanning the gap. The DNA of the CDR3 is TGTGCCAGCGGATCATCGGGGGAGACCCAGTACTTC. It translates to CASGSSGETQYF.

The CDR3 protein is CASSSVWRNTGELFF. CDR3 nucleotides: TGTGCCAGCAGCTCGGTATGGCGGAACACCGGGGAGCTGTTTTTT. The chain recombines TRBV7-6 with TRBJ2-2; the D is unclear. The CDR3 totals 15 residues. Germline values: CDR1 SGHVS, CDR2 FNYEAQ. Between the trimmed V and J ends, which lost 4 bases and 1 base, there was a span of 10 bases.

The V gene is TRBV30, the J gene TRBJ1-5; D is unresolved. V shed 2 bases and J shed 5 bases, with 10 bases lying between them. The CDR3 runs 13 residues. CDR1 is GTSNPN and CDR2 is SVGIG in the germline V gene (reference sequence). The CDR3 region is CAWSTREYQPQHF. In DNA form, the CDR3 reads TGTGCCTGGAGTACGAGGGAATATCAGCCCCAGCATTTT. The full variable domain, rest sourced from reference TRBV30 and TRBJ1-5, is SQTIHQWPATLVQPVGSPLSLECTVEGTSNPNLYWYRQAAGRGLQLLFYSVGIGQISSEVPQNLSASRPQDRQFILSSKKLLLSDSGFYLCAWSTREYQPQHFGDGTRLSIL.

The chain carries TRBV30 and TRBJ2-4; 7 positions match TRBD1. J was trimmed by 4 bases and V by 5 bases; bases with no gene match: 5. The CDR3 sequence is 13 residues long. CDR1 GTSNPN and CDR2 SVGIG come from the germline V gene (reference sequence). CDR3 residues: CAWGGQTKNIQYF. CDR3 nucleotides: TGTGCCTGGGGGGGACAGACAAAAAACATTCAGTACTTC.

The chain joins TRBV27 to TRBJ2-3; 7 positions agree with TRBD2. In germline, CDR1 is MNHEY, CDR2 SMNVEV (reference sequence). Trimming took 2 bases from V and 2 from J; bases not matched to a gene: 16. The CDR3 sequence is 19 residues long. The CDR3 nucleotides read TGTGCCAGCAGTTTACGAGGGAGGCGGTCTAGCGGCGTCACAGATACGCAGTATTTT. Its protein is CASSLRGRRSSGVTDTQYF.

This chain uses TRBV4-1 with TRBJ2-7, with 8 bases identical to TRBD1. J was trimmed by 1 base and V by 4 bases; bases with no gene match: 9. This CDR3 has 16 amino acids. Germline values: CDR1 MGHRA, CDR2 YSYEKL. This CDR3 reads CASSLRDRSISYEQYF. The CDR3 DNA follows: TGCGCCAGCAGCCTCCGGGACAGGAGTATTTCCTACGAGCAGTACTTC.

The rearrangement joins TRBV5-1 to TRBJ2-5; D is perhaps TRBD1 (6 bases). The CDR3 spans 15 residues. Trimming stripped 5 bases from V and 2 bases from J, with 16 bases between. Germline CDR1 reads SGHRS; CDR2 reads YFSETQ. The CDR3 is CASRTQGSNQETQYF. The CDR3, as DNA: TGCGCCAGCAGAACACAGGGCAGCAATCAAGAGACCCAGTACTTC.

This chain uses TRBV28 with TRBJ2-1; 7 bases match TRBD1. Germline V lookup: CDR1 MDHEN, CDR2 SYDVKM. This CDR3 contains 15 residues. Trimming took 2 bases from V and 1 from J; bases not matched to a gene: 2. The CDR3 sequence is CASSLTGVSYNEQFF. In DNA, the CDR3 is TGTGCCAGCAGTTTAACAGGGGTGTCCTACAATGAGCAGTTCTTC.

The V call is TRBV13, the J call TRBJ1-2; D is unclear. The germline CDR1 and CDR2 sequences are PRHDT and FYEKMQ (reference sequence). The CDR3 length is 17 residues. With 7 bases removed from V and 0 bases from J, the gap between germline ends came to 21 bases. The CDR3: CASTKDWKGLSNYGYTF. Here the CDR3 DNA reads TGTGCCAGCACCAAGGACTGGAAAGGGCTATCTAACTATGGCTACACCTTC.

This chain joins TRBV5-5 and TRBJ1-1; 9 nucleotides line up with TRBD1. The CDR3 has 15 amino acids. Germline trimming cut 4 bases from V and 2 bases from J; bases unmatched to any gene: 6. Germline loops: CDR1 SGHKS, CDR2 YYEKEE (reference sequence). In DNA, the CDR3 is TGTGCCAGCAGCGGAACGGGACAGGGAAACACTGAAGCTTTCTTT. Protein: CASSGTGQGNTEAFF.

The chain joins TRBV11-2 to TRBJ2-5; D is undetermined. Germline lookup yields CDR1 SGHAT and CDR2 FQNNGV. This CDR3 has 13 residues. V was clipped by 2 bases and J by 4 bases, with 8 bases between them. The CDR3 DNA reads as TGTGCCAGCAGCTTACCCCCCGTAGAGACCCAGTACTTC. The encoded protein is CASSLPPVETQYF.

This chain uses TRBV4-2 with TRBJ2-5, with a weak D call TRBD1 (5 bases). The CDR3 totals 13 residues. V gave up 1 base and J gave up 3 bases, with 6 bases separating them. CDR1 is LGHNA and CDR2 is YNFKEQ in the germline V gene. The CDR3, as DNA: TGTGCCAGCAGCCAAGCCAGGGAAGAGACCCAGTACTTC. Translation: CASSQAREETQYF.

The chain uses TRBV30 and TRBJ2-7; 9 bases are a match to TRBD1. The CDR3 extends over 14 amino acids. Germline V CDR1 and CDR2: GTSNPN, SVGIG (reference sequence). V lost 4 bases and J lost 3; bases outside the gene matches: 7. The CDR3: CAWTLRTGVYEQYF. CDR3 DNA: TGTGCCTGGACCCTAAGGACAGGGGTCTACGAGCAGTACTTC.